These T cell receptor beta chains were read from a single sample in a study of blood T cell repertoires in COVID-19. This table comes from immunoSEQ multiplex PCR, and its TCRdb copy is limited to in-frame clones, with some not included. The sample carries around 99,000 clones, around 92% recorded once. The sample consisted of peripheral blood. Source of these receptors: a man aged 35-49 years with active or convalescent COVID-19. Each CDR3 is given with its conserved first and last residue. The order of the fields is V gene, clone size, D gene, J gene, CDR3 protein, CDR3 DNA. A D gene is named only where the DNA matches it firmly. Clone size is shown for a subset of rows, as once, few, many or a class of expanded clone.

v_call: TRBV7-9
clone_size: NA
d_call: NA
j_call: TRBJ1-2
cdr3_aa: CASSSTRDNYGYTF
cdr3_nt: TGTGCCAGCAGCTCCACCCGGGATAACTATGGCTACACCTTC

v_call: TRBV19
clone_size: NA
d_call: TRBD1
j_call: TRBJ1-4
cdr3_aa: CASSMTGTGNEKLFF
cdr3_nt: TGTGCCAGTAGTATGACCGGGACAGGGAATGAAAAACTGTTTTTT

v_call: TRBV7-8
clone_size: NA
d_call: NA
j_call: TRBJ1-1
cdr3_aa: CASSINPTNTEAFF
cdr3_nt: TGTGCCAGCAGCATAAATCCTACGAACACTGAAGCTTTCTTT

v_call: TRBV19
clone_size: NA
d_call: TRBD1
j_call: TRBJ1-2
cdr3_aa: CASSTWDRSRANYGYTF
cdr3_nt: TGTGCCAGTAGTACTTGGGACAGGTCGAGAGCTAACTATGGCTACACCTTC

v_call: TRBV6-1
clone_size: few
d_call: NA
j_call: TRBJ2-2
cdr3_aa: CASSERLARTGELFF
cdr3_nt: TGTGCCAGCAGTGAACGGCTAGCTAGAACCGGGGAGCTGTTTTTT

v_call: TRBV7-9
clone_size: once
d_call: TRBD2
j_call: TRBJ2-7
cdr3_aa: CASSSLGLAGFEQYF
cdr3_nt: TGTGCCAGCAGCTCCCTCGGACTAGCGGGCTTTGAGCAGTACTTC

v_call: TRBV2
clone_size: few
d_call: NA
j_call: TRBJ2-5
cdr3_aa: CASSDSLETQYF
cdr3_nt: TGTGCCAGCAGTGATAGTTTAGAGACCCAGTACTTC

v_call: TRBV20-1
clone_size: NA
d_call: NA
j_call: TRBJ2-7
cdr3_aa: CSASKVGPPHEQYF
cdr3_nt: TGCAGTGCTAGTAAGGTGGGGCCCCCCCACGAGCAGTACTTC

v_call: TRBV18
clone_size: NA
d_call: NA
j_call: TRBJ2-7
cdr3_aa: CASSPRVDEQYF
cdr3_nt: TGTGCCAGCTCTCCCAGGGTCGACGAGCAGTACTTC

v_call: TRBV7-9
clone_size: NA
d_call: TRBD1
j_call: TRBJ1-2
cdr3_aa: CASSSGTGPNYGYTF
cdr3_nt: TGTGCCAGCAGCTCCGGGACAGGGCCCAACTATGGCTACACCTTC

v_call: TRBV7-8
clone_size: NA
d_call: NA
j_call: TRBJ2-7
cdr3_aa: CASSLLAGFSYEQYF
cdr3_nt: TGTGCCAGCAGCTTATTGGCAGGATTCTCCTACGAGCAGTACTTC

v_call: TRBV28
clone_size: NA
d_call: TRBD2
j_call: TRBJ2-1
cdr3_aa: CASSLPPGLAGNEQFF
cdr3_nt: TGTGCCAGCAGTCTCCCGCCCGGACTAGCGGGAAATGAGCAGTTCTTC

v_call: TRBV2
clone_size: once
d_call: TRBD1
j_call: TRBJ2-2
cdr3_aa: CASKTGGAGTGELFF
cdr3_nt: TGTGCCAGCAAGACAGGGGGCGCGGGAACCGGGGAGCTGTTTTTT

v_call: TRBV29-1
clone_size: NA
d_call: TRBD1
j_call: TRBJ2-1
cdr3_aa: CSVDGDRHNEQFF
cdr3_nt: TGCAGCGTTGACGGGGACAGGCACAATGAGCAGTTCTTC

v_call: TRBV27
clone_size: NA
d_call: NA
j_call: TRBJ1-1
cdr3_aa: CASRPWTAENTEAFF
cdr3_nt: TGTGCCAGCCGCCCTTGGACAGCTGAGAACACTGAAGCTTTCTTT

v_call: TRBV30
clone_size: NA
d_call: NA
j_call: TRBJ1-6
cdr3_aa: CAWSEVGGYNSPLHF
cdr3_nt: TGTGCCTGGAGTGAAGTGGGAGGGTATAATTCACCCCTCCACTTT

v_call: TRBV18
clone_size: NA
d_call: TRBD1
j_call: TRBJ2-7
cdr3_aa: CASSPRPGQGLSYEQYF
cdr3_nt: TGTGCCAGCTCACCAAGACCCGGACAGGGACTCTCCTACGAGCAGTACTTC

v_call: TRBV28
clone_size: NA
d_call: NA
j_call: TRBJ2-3
cdr3_aa: CASKAADHTDTQYF
cdr3_nt: TGTGCCAGCAAGGCGGCAGACCACACAGATACGCAGTATTTT

v_call: TRBV14
clone_size: once
d_call: NA
j_call: TRBJ2-1
cdr3_aa: CASSQAFRGYEQFF
cdr3_nt: TGTGCCAGCAGCCAAGCCTTTCGGGGGTATGAGCAGTTCTTC

v_call: TRBV9
clone_size: NA
d_call: NA
j_call: TRBJ1-4
cdr3_aa: CASSVDTTNEKLFF
cdr3_nt: TGTGCCAGCAGCGTAGATACAACTAATGAAAAACTGTTTTTT

v_call: TRBV27
clone_size: NA
d_call: NA
j_call: TRBJ2-7
cdr3_aa: CASSLNGISHEQYF
cdr3_nt: TGTGCCAGCAGTTTGAACGGGATATCCCACGAGCAGTACTTC

v_call: TRBV9
clone_size: once
d_call: TRBD2
j_call: TRBJ2-5
cdr3_aa: CASSVGTSGRAAETQYF
cdr3_nt: TGTGCCAGCAGCGTAGGGACTAGCGGGAGGGCCGCAGAGACCCAGTACTTC

v_call: TRBV30
clone_size: once
d_call: NA
j_call: TRBJ2-3
cdr3_aa: CAWRSGRVGGPDTQYF
cdr3_nt: TGTGCCTGGAGAAGTGGGAGAGTTGGGGGCCCAGATACGCAGTATTTT

v_call: TRBV7-7
clone_size: NA
d_call: TRBD2
j_call: TRBJ2-1
cdr3_aa: CASSALAGGADNEQFF
cdr3_nt: TGTGCCAGCAGCGCGCTCGCGGGGGGCGCTGACAATGAGCAGTTCTTC

v_call: TRBV15
clone_size: NA
d_call: TRBD1
j_call: TRBJ1-2
cdr3_aa: CATSRDHWRGTGETNYGYTF
cdr3_nt: TGTGCCACCAGCAGAGATCATTGGCGCGGGACAGGCGAGACTAACTATGGCTACACCTTC

v_call: TRBV30
clone_size: NA
d_call: TRBD2
j_call: TRBJ2-3
cdr3_aa: CAWSPAPGLAGSADTQYF
cdr3_nt: TGTGCCTGGAGCCCCGCTCCGGGACTAGCGGGATCCGCAGATACGCAGTATTTT

v_call: TRBV4-3
clone_size: NA
d_call: NA
j_call: TRBJ1-4
cdr3_aa: CASSQDTRGEKLFF
cdr3_nt: TGCGCCAGCAGCCAAGATACCAGGGGTGAAAAACTGTTTTTT

v_call: TRBV18
clone_size: NA
d_call: NA
j_call: TRBJ2-1
cdr3_aa: CASSPPSGVGYSNEQFF
cdr3_nt: TGTGCCAGCTCACCACCGTCAGGGGTAGGTTATTCGAATGAGCAGTTCTTC

v_call: TRBV5-4
clone_size: NA
d_call: TRBD1
j_call: TRBJ2-5
cdr3_aa: CASSLQDRAEGTQYF
cdr3_nt: TGTGCCAGCAGCTTGCAGGACAGGGCGGAGGGGACCCAGTACTTC

v_call: TRBV4-2
clone_size: NA
d_call: TRBD1
j_call: TRBJ2-1
cdr3_aa: CASSQDPTGGSGEQFF
cdr3_nt: TGTGCCAGCAGCCAAGATCCAACAGGGGGGTCGGGGGAGCAGTTCTTC

v_call: TRBV5-1
clone_size: NA
d_call: NA
j_call: TRBJ2-7
cdr3_aa: CASSLGQVSNEQYF
cdr3_nt: TGCGCCAGCAGCTTGGGACAGGTTTCGAACGAGCAGTACTTC

v_call: TRBV19
clone_size: NA
d_call: TRBD2
j_call: TRBJ2-1
cdr3_aa: CASQLLAGSGGEQFF
cdr3_nt: TGTGCCAGCCAACTACTAGCGGGATCGGGGGGTGAGCAGTTCTTC

v_call: TRBV6-5
clone_size: NA
d_call: NA
j_call: TRBJ2-7
cdr3_aa: CASLRGSEQYF
cdr3_nt: TGTGCCAGCCTAAGGGGATCCGAGCAGTACTTC

v_call: TRBV4-1
clone_size: NA
d_call: TRBD1
j_call: TRBJ2-7
cdr3_aa: CASSPTGTASYEQYF
cdr3_nt: TGCGCCAGCAGCCCAACCGGGACAGCCTCCTACGAGCAGTACTTC

v_call: TRBV19
clone_size: NA
d_call: NA
j_call: TRBJ1-2
cdr3_aa: CASTPGEGIGGYTF
cdr3_nt: TGTGCCAGTACCCCTGGAGAAGGTATTGGTGGCTACACCTTC

v_call: TRBV7-9
clone_size: NA
d_call: TRBD1
j_call: TRBJ1-4
cdr3_aa: CASRMTQGTIGNEKLFF
cdr3_nt: TGTGCCAGCAGAATGACACAGGGGACCATCGGTAATGAAAAACTGTTTTTT

v_call: TRBV7-8
clone_size: NA
d_call: NA
j_call: TRBJ2-7
cdr3_aa: CASSFQGYEQYF
cdr3_nt: TGTGCCAGCAGCTTCCAGGGCTACGAGCAGTACTTC

v_call: TRBV4-3
clone_size: NA
d_call: NA
j_call: TRBJ2-1
cdr3_aa: CASSQESVYNEQFF
cdr3_nt: TGCGCCAGCAGCCAAGAATCCGTATACAATGAGCAGTTCTTC

v_call: TRBV7-9
clone_size: NA
d_call: TRBD1
j_call: TRBJ2-7
cdr3_aa: CASSFRDRVYEQYF
cdr3_nt: TGTGCCAGCAGCTTCAGGGACAGGGTCTACGAGCAGTACTTC

v_call: TRBV27
clone_size: NA
d_call: NA
j_call: TRBJ1-2
cdr3_aa: CASSTRSTVNYGYTF
cdr3_nt: TGTGCCAGCAGTACCCGATCCACAGTTAACTATGGCTACACCTTC

v_call: TRBV28
clone_size: NA
d_call: NA
j_call: TRBJ1-2
cdr3_aa: CASSSVGGRLGYTF
cdr3_nt: TGTGCCAGCAGTTCCGTCGGGGGGCGGCTTGGCTACACCTTC

v_call: TRBV28
clone_size: NA
d_call: NA
j_call: TRBJ1-2
cdr3_aa: CASSLTGSYGYTF
cdr3_nt: TGTGCCAGCAGTTTAACGGGGAGTTATGGCTACACCTTC

v_call: TRBV30
clone_size: NA
d_call: TRBD1
j_call: TRBJ1-5
cdr3_aa: CAWSEGQGFNQPQHF
cdr3_nt: TGTGCCTGGAGTGAGGGACAGGGTTTTAATCAGCCCCAGCATTTT

v_call: TRBV6-5
clone_size: NA
d_call: NA
j_call: TRBJ1-5
cdr3_aa: CATAPLSGRNQPQHF
cdr3_nt: TGTGCCACAGCACCTCTGAGCGGGCGCAATCAGCCCCAGCATTTT